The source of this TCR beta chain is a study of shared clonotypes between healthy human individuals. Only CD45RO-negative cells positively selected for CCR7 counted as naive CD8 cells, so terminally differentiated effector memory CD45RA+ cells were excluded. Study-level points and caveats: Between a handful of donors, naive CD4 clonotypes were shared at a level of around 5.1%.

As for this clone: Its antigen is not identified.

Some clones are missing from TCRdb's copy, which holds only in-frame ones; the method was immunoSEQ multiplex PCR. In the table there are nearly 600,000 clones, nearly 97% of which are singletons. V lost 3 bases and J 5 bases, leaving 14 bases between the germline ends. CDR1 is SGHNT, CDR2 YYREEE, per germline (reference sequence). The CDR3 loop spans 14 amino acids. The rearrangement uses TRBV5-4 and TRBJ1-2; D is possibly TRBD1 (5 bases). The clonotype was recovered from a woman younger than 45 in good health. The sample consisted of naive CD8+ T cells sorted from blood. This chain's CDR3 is CASSYGTVPYGYTF. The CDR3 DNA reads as TGTGCCAGCAGCTACGGGACCGTTCCATATGGCTACACCTTC. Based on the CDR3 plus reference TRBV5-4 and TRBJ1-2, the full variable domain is ETGVTQSPTHLIKTRGQQVTLRCSSQSGHNTVSWYQQALGQGPQFIFQYYREEENGRGNFPPRFSGLQFPNYSSELNVNALELDDSALYLCASSYGTVPYGYTFGSGTRLTVV.